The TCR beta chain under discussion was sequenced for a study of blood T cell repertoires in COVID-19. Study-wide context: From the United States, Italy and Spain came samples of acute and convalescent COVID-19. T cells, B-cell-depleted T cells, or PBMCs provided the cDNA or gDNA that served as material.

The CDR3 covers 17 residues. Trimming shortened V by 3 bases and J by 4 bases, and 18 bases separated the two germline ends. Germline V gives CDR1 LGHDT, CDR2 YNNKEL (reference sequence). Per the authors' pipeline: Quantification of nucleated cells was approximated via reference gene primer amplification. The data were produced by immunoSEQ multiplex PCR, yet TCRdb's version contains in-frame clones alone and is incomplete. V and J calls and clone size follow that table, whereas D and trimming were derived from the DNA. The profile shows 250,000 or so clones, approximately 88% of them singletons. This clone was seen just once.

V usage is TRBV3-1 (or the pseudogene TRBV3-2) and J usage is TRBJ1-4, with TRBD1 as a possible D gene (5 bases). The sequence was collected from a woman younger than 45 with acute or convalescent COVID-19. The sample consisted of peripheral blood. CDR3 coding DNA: TGTGCCAGCAGCCATGAGGGGAGGGGCGAGGGTAATGAAAAACTGTTTTTT. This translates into CASSHEGRGEGNEKLFF.